This T cell receptor beta chain is drawn from a study of blood T cell repertoires in COVID-19. At the level of the study: The United States, Italy and Spain provided the acute and convalescent COVID-19 samples. T cells, B-cell-depleted T cells, or PBMCs supplied cDNA or gDNA.

V shed 4 bases and J shed 5 bases, with 14 bases lying between them. Germline V gives CDR1 LGHDT, CDR2 YNNKEL (reference sequence). This CDR3 is 14 amino acids long. Original data processing: Amplifying reference gene primers gave estimates of nucleated cell counts. Clones were sequenced by immunoSEQ multiplex PCR, and TCRdb holds only the in-frame ones, with some missing. V, J and clone size are those of that table, while D and trimming were read from the DNA. In the table there are 200,000 to 250,000 clones, roughly 84% of which are singletons. This clone was seen once. This TCR derives from an elderly woman with active or convalescent COVID-19. The chain is built from TRBV3-1 (or the pseudogene TRBV3-2) and TRBJ2-5; unclear D gene. Source material: peripheral blood. The CDR3 DNA is TGTGCCAGCAGCCTTGCACAGAGTCCGGAGACCCAGTACTTC. This translates into CASSLAQSPETQYF.